This T cell receptor (beta chain) was profiled in a study of blood T cells in healthy people across ages. Trimming stripped 2 bases from V and 0 bases from J, with 6 bases between. Germline CDR1 is LNHDA and CDR2 is SQIVND (reference sequence). The CDR3 is made up of 14 amino acids. Broader study findings: When one million T cells were used, diversity estimates were thought to be underestimates.

This clonotype appeared a few times. The antigen remains undetermined. Combining a sample-barcoded 5' primer with a J-beta primer mix, a second PCR ran for roughly 7 to 12 cycles. Using its own MiXCR run on the 5' RACE reads, TCRdb lists one record per CDR3 protein. The data contain 760,000 or so distinct CDR3 sequences, 20% to 25% of them singletons. This sample also belongs to another study, concerning T cells of mothers and their children. That investigation notes: The whole RNA yield was converted to cDNA, about 1.4 ug per 15 ul. Per child, about 3 million TCR beta CDR3 reads were obtained, against over 9.5 million per mother.

The genes are TRBV19 and TRBJ2-3, with D unclear. The origin of this receptor is a boy younger than 18 in good health. The specimen sequenced was blood. The CDR3, as DNA: TGTGCCAGTAGTATACTAGTTAGCACAGATACGCAGTATTTT. It is translated as CASSILVSTDTQYF.